Each of the 27 T cell receptor beta chains below was sequenced from the same sample in a study of human T cells and chemical hapten exposure. TCRdb ran MiXCR on the RACE reads and lists one entry per CDR3 protein. Among some 89,000 distinct CDR3 sequences listed, roughly 27% were seen once. Time point here: patch test 3, about 24 weeks after DPC sensitization. Regarding treatment: therapeutic diphenylcyclopropenone sensitization with weekly scalp DPC. Source: whole blood, taken in connection with sensitization to the hapten diphenylcyclopropenone (DPC). Source of these receptors: a man aged 35 to 55 with alopecia areata. Some clones in this sample may be carry-over from other donors' samples.

The rearrangement links TRBV14 to TRBJ1-5, with TRBD1 identical over 10 bases. Germline CDR1 and CDR2: SGHDN and FVKESK. V shed 1 base, J shed 0 bases, and the junction held 12 bases outside the gene matches. The CDR3 is made up of 20 amino acids. For the CDR3, the DNA is TGTGCCAGCAGCCAAGTACATCCGGGACAGGGGACTTATAGCAATCAGCCCCAGCATTTT. This codes for CASSQVHPGQGTYSNQPQHF.

The chain recombines TRBV20-1 with TRBJ2-7, with 10 nucleotides matching TRBD1. The CDR3 has 13 amino acids. The germline gives CDR1 DFQATT, CDR2 SNEGSKA (reference sequence). V was clipped by 4 bases and J by 6 bases; unmatched bases: 6. The CDR3 reads CSATGQGPGEQYF. The DNA for the CDR3 is TGCAGTGCTACGGGACAGGGGCCCGGCGAGCAGTACTTC.

A few counts support this clonotype. V usage is TRBV28 and J usage is TRBJ1-2; perhaps TRBD1 as D (5 bases). Germline loops: CDR1 MDHEN, CDR2 SYDVKM. V lost 1 base and J 7 bases, leaving 10 bases between the germline ends. The CDR3 is 13 residues long. Written as DNA, the CDR3 is TGTGCCAGCAGTTTATCAGGGTCTGGTGGCTACACCTTC. This encodes CASSLSGSGGYTF.

The chain uses TRBV6-6 and TRBJ1-3; tentative D call: TRBD1 (6 bases). The CDR3 covers 18 residues. In germline, CDR1 is MNHNY, CDR2 SVGAGI (reference sequence). Trimming took off 0 bases at V and 0 bases at J, with 15 bases between the two ends. The CDR3 sequence is CASSYSRGQFSSGNTIYF. The CDR3 DNA sequence: TGTGCCAGCAGTTACTCGCGTGGACAGTTCTCCTCTGGAAACACCATATATTTT.

This clonotype was counted only a few times. This rearrangement joins TRBV28 to TRBJ2-1; D remains ambiguous. Deletions cut 2 bases from V and 0 bases from J, with 5 bases between. Germline V lookup: CDR1 MDHEN, CDR2 SYDVKM. This CDR3 spans 14 amino acids. The CDR3 region is CASSLVSSYNEQFF. Here the CDR3 DNA reads TGTGCCAGCAGTTTAGTAAGCTCCTACAATGAGCAGTTCTTC. The complete variable domain, with remaining parts taken from reference TRBV28 and TRBJ2-1, reads DVKVTQSSRYLVKRTGEKVFLECVQDMDHENMFWYRQDPGLGLRLIYFSYDVKMKEKGDIPEGYSVSREKKERFSLILESASTNQTSMYLCASSLVSSYNEQFFGPGTRLTVL.

V gene TRBV28 combines with J gene TRBJ1-5; tentative D call: TRBD1 (6 bases). Trimming cost V 9 bases and J 0 bases, with 12 bases left between them. Germline loops: CDR1 MDHEN, CDR2 SYDVKM. The CDR3 has 14 amino acids. The CDR3 reads CASTRDTSNQPQHF. CDR3 DNA sequence: TGTGCCAGTACCCGGGACACTAGCAATCAGCCCCAGCATTTT.

The CDR3 loop reads CASGDTYTEAFF. In nucleotides, the CDR3 is TGTGCCAGCGGGGACACATACACTGAAGCTTTCTTT. J is TRBJ1-1 and V is TRBV27; possible D gene TRBD1, 6 bases. Trimming removed 8 bases at V and 3 bases at J, with 10 bases between. Germline loops: CDR1 MNHEY, CDR2 SMNVEV (reference sequence). CDR3 length equals 12 residues.

The V call is TRBV18, the J call TRBJ2-3; D gene unclear. Trimming took 3 bases from V and 2 from J, leaving 6 bases between them. Germline CDR1 reads KGHSH; CDR2 reads LQKENI. CDR3 size: 13 residues. The CDR3 is CASSPGNTDTQYF. As DNA, the CDR3 is TGTGCCAGCTCACCGGGGAACACAGATACGCAGTATTTT.

This clonotype was detected a few times. The chain is built from TRBV29-1 and TRBJ1-1, with D tentatively TRBD1 (5 bases). CDR1 is SQVTM and CDR2 is ANQGSEA in the germline V gene. The ends were cut back, 7 bases at V and 0 bases at J, with 12 bases in the middle. This CDR3 spans 13 amino acids. CDR3: CSDADSLNTEAFF. Written as DNA, the CDR3 is TGCAGCGACGCCGACAGCCTGAACACTGAAGCTTTCTTT.

The V call is TRBV5-6, the J call TRBJ2-1; TRBD1 matches 7 bases. The V gene's germline CDR1 is SGHDT and CDR2 YYEEEE. The V gene end was trimmed by 0 bases and the J gene end by 4 bases; junction bases not matched to a gene: 1. The CDR3 is 14 amino acids. CDR3 DNA sequence: TGTGCCAGCAGCTTGGGGGACAGTTACAATGAGCAGTTCTTC. As protein: CASSLGDSYNEQFF.

The chain links TRBV7-9 to TRBJ1-2, with a possible D match to TRBD1 (6 bases). The germline V gene encodes CDR1 SEHNR and CDR2 FQNEAQ (reference sequence). Trimming cost V 5 bases and J 4 bases, with 11 bases left between them. CDR3 length: 13 residues. CDR3 in DNA: TGTGCCAGCAGCCCACACAGGGTCTATGGCTACACCTTC. Amino acids: CASSPHRVYGYTF.

This clonotype appeared a few times. The chain employs TRBV12-3 or TRBV12-4 and TRBJ2-3, with D maybe TRBD2 (6 bases). CDR3 length equals 15 residues. V lost 5 bases and J 1 base, leaving 13 bases between the germline ends. The CDR3 region is CASSKTSARTDTQYF. The CDR3 region has the DNA TGTGCCAGCAGTAAGACTAGTGCACGCACAGATACGCAGTATTTT.

In this sample, this clonotype turned up a few times. The V gene is TRBV9, the J gene TRBJ1-4, with TRBD1 matching over 7 bases. The CDR3 runs 15 residues. Germline CDR1 is SGDLS and CDR2 is YYNGEE. The ends lost 2 bases at V and 6 bases at J; junction bases unmatched: 7. In DNA, the CDR3 is TGTGCCAGCAGCGTGTGGGACAGAGAGGATGAAAAACTGTTTTTT. Translating it yields CASSVWDREDEKLFF. Complete variable domain (other parts from reference TRBV9 and TRBJ1-4): DSGVTQTPKHLITATGQRVTLRCSPRSGDLSVYWYQQSLDQGLQFLIQYYNGEERAKGNILERFSAQQFPDLHSELNLSSLELGDSALYFCASSVWDREDEKLFFGSGTQLSVL.

This clonotype was recorded at least ten times. The chain is built from TRBV11-2 and TRBJ2-3; D gene ambiguous. There are 13 residues in the CDR3. V lost 2 bases and J 2 bases, leaving 5 bases between the germline ends. Germline V gives CDR1 SGHAT, CDR2 FQNNGV. CDR3 in amino acids: CASSLLATDTQYF. For the CDR3, the DNA is TGTGCCAGCAGCTTACTGGCCACAGATACGCAGTATTTT.

This clonotype has only a few counts. J is TRBJ2-5 and V is TRBV28, with TRBD2 identical over 10 bases. CDR1 MDHEN and CDR2 SYDVKM come from the germline V gene. The CDR3 is 17 amino acids. The ends lost 6 bases at V and 7 bases at J; junction bases unmatched: 17. CDR3 DNA sequence: TGTGCCAGCAGCCGCGGACTAGCGGAGTCCCCCAGGAGGACCCAGTACTTC. Translating it yields CASSRGLAESPRRTQYF.

The chain recombines TRBV6-1 with TRBJ2-7; 9 bases map to TRBD1. The J segment lost 2 bases and the V segment lost 8 bases, leaving 16 bases of the junction unmatched. The CDR3 runs 17 residues. CDR1 is MNHNS, CDR2 SASEGT, per germline. As DNA, the CDR3 is TGTGCCAGCTTTCCCTCTCCAGGGACAGGGATAGCCTACGAGCAGTACTTC. This encodes CASFPSPGTGIAYEQYF.

This chain uses TRBV6-2 or TRBV6-3 with TRBJ2-4, with D unclear. Germline V gives CDR1 MNHEY, CDR2 SVGEGT. CDR3 length: 12 amino acids. V lost 2 bases and J 4 bases, leaving 3 bases between the germline ends. CDR3 amino acids: CASSYVKNIQYF. The CDR3 nucleotides are TGTGCCAGCAGTTACGTGAAAAACATTCAGTACTTC.

The chain uses TRBV7-9 and TRBJ2-3, with 10 bases that match TRBD2. Per the germline V gene, CDR1 is SEHNR and CDR2 is FQNEAQ (reference sequence). The CDR3 is made up of 15 amino acids. J was trimmed by 4 bases and V by 1 base; bases with no gene match: 2. The CDR3 loop is CASSLELAGSDTQYF. The CDR3 bases are TGTGCCAGCAGCTTAGAACTAGCGGGATCAGATACGCAGTATTTT.

Many counts were recorded for this clonotype. A read error is possible here, since a much larger clone lies one base away. This sequence joins TRBV20-1 and TRBJ2-7; TRBD1 or TRBD2 may be the D gene (5 bases each). Germline V CDR1 and CDR2: DFQATT, SNEGSKA (reference sequence). The ends were cut back, 3 bases at V and 3 bases at J, with 18 bases in the middle. The CDR3 totals 15 residues. The CDR3 loop reads CSASGRGRADYEQYF. CDR3 in DNA: TGCAGTGCTAGCGGCCGGGGACGAGCGGACTACGAGCAGTACTTC.

This clonotype was counted only a few times. V is TRBV12-3 or TRBV12-4 and J is TRBJ1-5; D is possibly TRBD1 (6 bases). Trimming removed 6 bases from V and 6 bases from J, with 12 bases in between. This CDR3 has 13 amino acids. The CDR3 sequence is CASREGGLQPQHF. The DNA for the CDR3 is TGTGCCAGCAGGGAGGGGGGGCTTCAGCCCCAGCATTTT.

This clonotype was found a few times. This rearrangement joins TRBV7-3 to TRBJ2-7; a weak D match, TRBD2 (5 bases). The CDR3 sequence is 15 residues long. Germline loops: CDR1 SGHTA, CDR2 FQGTGA. The V and J ends lost 5 bases and 0 bases respectively, with 14 bases between them. Here the CDR3 reads CASSPSPGDSYEQYF. The DNA of the CDR3 is TGTGCCAGCAGCCCATCCCCCGGGGACTCCTACGAGCAGTACTTC.

The chain has TRBV5-1 and TRBJ2-7; D tentatively reads TRBD1 or TRBD2 (5 bases each). The V and J ends lost 6 bases and 0 bases respectively, with 10 bases between them. The CDR3 has 13 amino acids. From germline, CDR1 is SGHRS and CDR2 YFSETQ. The CDR3 is CASMGDSSYEQYF. The CDR3 DNA reads TGCGCCAGCATGGGAGACAGCTCCTACGAGCAGTACTTC.

This chain links TRBV20-1 with TRBJ2-7, with TRBD2 matching over 9 bases. Germline V gene data show CDR1 as DFQATT and CDR2 as SNEGSKA (reference sequence). The CDR3 is 13 amino acids. Losses at the gene ends were 3 bases for V and 2 bases for J; bases not matched to a gene: 2. CDR3: CSASGGRAYEQYF. The CDR3 nucleotides read TGCAGTGCTAGCGGCGGGAGGGCCTACGAGCAGTACTTC.

In its sample, this clonotype was seen a few times. V is TRBV28 and J is TRBJ1-3; 7 nucleotides align to TRBD1. V gave up 5 bases and J gave up 0 bases; unmatched junction bases: 1. In germline, CDR1 is MDHEN, CDR2 SYDVKM. The CDR3 has 14 amino acids. The CDR3 reads CASSDRASGNTIYF. The DNA of the CDR3 is TGTGCCAGCAGTGACAGGGCCTCTGGAAACACCATATATTTT.

The chain couples TRBV7-9 to TRBJ1-4; TRBD1 agrees at 10 bases. The CDR3 length is 15 residues. Trimming took 3 bases from V and 8 from J; bases not matched to a gene: 6. The germline CDR1 and CDR2 sequences are SEHNR and FQNEAQ (reference sequence). The CDR3 here is CASSLAGTGDEKLFF. The DNA for the CDR3 is TGTGCCAGCAGCTTGGCCGGGACAGGGGACGAAAAACTGTTTTTT.

This clonotype was seen a handful of times. V and J are TRBV6-5 and TRBJ1-1; D not resolved. V was trimmed by 3 bases and J by 0 bases, leaving 8 bases between them. The CDR3 length is 14 residues. CDR1 and CDR2 (germline): MNHEY, SVGAGI. The CDR3 DNA follows: TGTGCCAGCAGTTATTCTGGGGTGAACACTGAAGCTTTCTTT. This gives the protein CASSYSGVNTEAFF.

This clonotype showed up just a few times. The chain is built from TRBV4-1 and TRBJ1-1; TRBD1 aligns across 8 bases. The V gene's germline CDR1 is MGHRA and CDR2 YSYEKL. The CDR3 covers 16 residues. The J segment lost 1 base and the V segment lost 0 bases, leaving 4 bases of the junction unmatched. The CDR3, as DNA: TGCGCCAGCAGCCAAGATCGGACAGGGCGGAACACTGAAGCTTTCTTT. Translation gives CASSQDRTGRNTEAFF.